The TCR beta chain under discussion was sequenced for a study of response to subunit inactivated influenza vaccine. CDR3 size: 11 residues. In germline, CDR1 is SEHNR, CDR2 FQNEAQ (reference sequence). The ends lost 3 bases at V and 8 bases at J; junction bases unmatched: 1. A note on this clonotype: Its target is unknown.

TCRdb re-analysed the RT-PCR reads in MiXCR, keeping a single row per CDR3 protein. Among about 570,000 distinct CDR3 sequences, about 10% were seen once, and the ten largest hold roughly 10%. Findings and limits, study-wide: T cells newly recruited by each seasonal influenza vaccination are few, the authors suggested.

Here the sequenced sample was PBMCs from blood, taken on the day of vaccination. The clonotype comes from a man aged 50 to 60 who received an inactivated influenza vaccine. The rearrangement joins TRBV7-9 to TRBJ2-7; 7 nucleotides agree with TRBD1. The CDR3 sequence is CASSLTGKQYF. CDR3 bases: TGTGCCAGCAGCTTGACAGGGAAGCAGTACTTC.